This record concerns one T cell receptor beta chain sequence. The table came from immunoSEQ multiplex PCR; TCRdb's copy has only in-frame clones and leaves some out. The sample has some 30,000 clones; approximately 91% are singletons. CDR1 MDHEN and CDR2 SYDVKM come from the germline V gene. This CDR3 is built from 16 residues. The J segment lost 1 base and the V segment lost 2 bases, leaving 6 bases of the junction unmatched. These data originate in a study of blood T cell repertoires in COVID-19. Sequencing was carried out using peripheral blood. This chain connects TRBV28 to TRBJ1-1, with 8 bases lining up with TRBD1. The TCR was taken from a woman older than 75 with active or convalescent COVID-19. The DNA for the CDR3 is TGTGCCAGCAGTTTACCCGGACAGGGCTGGAACACTGAAGCTTTCTTT. Translating gives CASSLPGQGWNTEAFF.